Below are 32 T cell receptor beta chains sequenced from a single sample in a study of blood T cells in healthy people across ages. A second about 7 to 11 cycle PCR used barcoded and J-beta primers. Using its own MiXCR run on the 5' RACE reads, TCRdb lists one record per CDR3 protein. In the table there are approximately 680,000 distinct CDR3 sequences, roughly 32% of which are singletons. Sequencing was performed on blood. The receptor source for this set is a woman at least 80 years old in good health.

The table lists this clonotype with a few counts. With a much larger clone just one base away, this may be a read error. The chain carries TRBV20-1 and TRBJ2-5, with TRBD2 matching over 9 bases. CDR1 is DFQATT and CDR2 is SNEGSKA in the germline V gene (reference sequence). Trimming removed 7 bases from V and 11 bases from J; junction bases left unmatched: 14. The CDR3 sequence is 13 residues long. CDR3 nucleotides: TGCAGTGATAGCGGGACTAGCAACAATGAGCAGTACTTC. Translated, it gives CSDSGTSNNEQYF.

This clonotype was observed at least ten times. This chain connects TRBV5-4 to TRBJ2-5, with TRBD1 matching over 7 bases. The CDR3 loop spans 16 amino acids. Germline V gene sequence: CDR1 SGHNT, CDR2 YYREEE (reference sequence). J lost 0 bases, V lost 7 bases, and 12 bases had no gene match. The CDR3 loop is CASGTRQGPNQETQYF. CDR3 nucleotide sequence: TGTGCCAGCGGGACAAGACAGGGACCCAACCAAGAGACCCAGTACTTC.

Of note for this clonotype: The CDR3 does not end in the conserved phenylalanine or tryptophan, so this is likely a read error. This chain connects TRBV5-1 to TRBJ1-1, with D tentatively TRBD1 (6 bases). Trimming shortened V by 4 bases and J by 0 bases, and 13 bases separated the two germline ends. The CDR3 loop spans 15 amino acids. CDR1 and CDR2 from the germline V gene are SGHRS and YFSETQ. The CDR3 protein is CASSPDRLLNTEAFS. The CDR3 bases are TGCGCCAGCAGCCCTGACAGGCTACTGAACACTGAAGCTTTCTCT.

V usage is TRBV30 and J usage is TRBJ1-6; perhaps TRBD1 as D (6 bases). Germline-derived CDR1 and CDR2 are GTSNPN and SVGIG (reference sequence). The CDR3 spans 16 residues. Trimming removed 5 bases at V and 6 bases at J, with 20 bases between. The CDR3 DNA reads as TGTGCCTGGGACTTTCCAGGGGCAATCGTTAATTCACCCCTCCACTTT. Its translation: CAWDFPGAIVNSPLHF.

At least ten counts were recorded for this clonotype. The chain has TRBV5-1 and TRBJ1-1; 7 bases are shared with TRBD1. The germline CDR1 and CDR2 sequences are SGHRS and YFSETQ. Losses at the gene ends were 1 base for V and 6 bases for J; bases not matched to a gene: 9. The CDR3 totals 15 residues. CDR3 DNA: TGCGCCAGCAGCTTGCGTCAGGGGGTTAACGCTGAAGCTTTCTTT. It encodes CASSLRQGVNAEAFF.

This clonotype came up a few times. The chain has TRBV7-8 and TRBJ1-6, with TRBD1 matching over 8 bases. The trim removed 5 bases at V and 6 bases at J, leaving 3 bases unmatched. The CDR3 is 14 amino acids. Looked up from germline, CDR1 is SGHVS and CDR2 is FQNEAQ. CDR3 sequence (DNA): TGTGCCAGCAGCCAGGACAGGGTTAATTCACCCCTCCACTTT. Translating gives CASSQDRVNSPLHF.

The rearrangement links TRBV20-1 to TRBJ2-1, with D possibly called TRBD1 or TRBD2 (6 bases each). The CDR3 has 16 amino acids. V was shortened by 6 bases and J by 5 bases, with 23 bases between the two germline ends. Germline CDR1 is DFQATT and CDR2 is SNEGSKA (reference sequence). In DNA, the CDR3 is TGCAGTGCCCGTGGGGGGCCACGTTTCCCGAACAATGAGCAGTTCTTC. This encodes CSARGGPRFPNNEQFF.

The V and J genes are TRBV6-1 and TRBJ1-2, with a possible D match to TRBD1 (6 bases). The CDR3 contains 14 residues. V was shortened by 3 bases and J by 3 bases, with 11 bases between the two germline ends. Germline CDR1 and CDR2: MNHNS and SASEGT. The CDR3 sequence is CASSDVGAYYGYTF. The CDR3 bases are TGTGCCAGCAGTGACGTGGGGGCCTACTATGGCTACACCTTC.

The chain has TRBV11-2 and TRBJ2-2, with 10 bases matching TRBD1. Germline loops: CDR1 SGHAT, CDR2 FQNNGV. Germline trimming cut 6 bases from V and 6 bases from J; bases unmatched to any gene: 16. This CDR3 spans 18 amino acids. The CDR3 DNA reads as TGTGCCAGCAGGCGGCCGGGACAGGGGAGACGTAACGCCGGGGAGCTGTTTTTT. It codes for CASRRPGQGRRNAGELFF.

This clonotype was seen many times. The chain uses TRBV5-1 and TRBJ1-1, with a weak D call TRBD1 (5 bases). This CDR3 spans 17 amino acids. Germline CDR1 and CDR2: SGHRS and YFSETQ. V shed 0 bases and J shed 0 bases, with 15 bases lying between them. Here the CDR3 reads CASSLDVPGRVNTEAFF. The CDR3 coding sequence is TGCGCCAGCAGCTTGGATGTCCCGGGCAGGGTGAACACTGAAGCTTTCTTT.

With respect to this clonotype: A much larger clone lies a single base off, so this may be a read error. The chain combines TRBV9 with TRBJ1-2, with D unresolved. Trimming removed 3 bases from V and 4 bases from J, with 13 bases in between. Germline lookup yields CDR1 SGDLS and CDR2 YYNGEE. CDR3 length equals 14 residues. CDR3: CASSARSRSYGYTF. CDR3 sequence (DNA): TGTGCCAGCAGCGCAAGGAGCCGGAGCTATGGCTACACCTTC.

At least ten counts were recorded for this clonotype. A much bigger clone sits one base away, suggesting this may be a read error. The chain couples TRBV25-1 to TRBJ2-5; the D gene is possibly TRBD1 (7 bases). V lost 1 base and J lost 3, with 15 bases in between. CDR1 is MGHDK and CDR2 is SYGVNS in the germline V gene. This CDR3 spans 16 amino acids. Here the CDR3 DNA reads TGTGCCAGCAGTGAATTCGGGGGCAGGGGGGAAGAGACCCAGTACTTC. Protein: CASSEFGGRGEETQYF.

This clonotype has a handful of counts. The genes are TRBV9 and TRBJ2-2; D uncertain. This CDR3 contains 17 residues. The ends were cut back, 0 bases at V and 1 base at J, with 13 bases in the middle. Germline CDR1 reads SGDLS; CDR2 reads YYNGEE. The CDR3 protein is CASSVVPGPGNTGELFF. CDR3 coding DNA: TGTGCCAGCAGCGTAGTTCCCGGCCCGGGGAACACCGGGGAGCTGTTTTTT.

Ten or more counts support this clonotype. The rearrangement links TRBV4-1 to TRBJ1-6, with 7 bases aligning to TRBD1. The CDR3 is 13 amino acids. The germline gives CDR1 MGHRA, CDR2 YSYEKL. V shed 4 bases, J shed 8 bases, and the junction held 2 bases outside the gene matches. The CDR3 sequence: CASSPGQYSPLHF. The CDR3 region has the DNA TGCGCCAGCAGCCCGGGACAGTATTCACCCCTCCACTTT.

This clonotype was found a few times. The chain has TRBV19 and TRBJ2-3, with 8 bases aligning to TRBD2. The CDR3 covers 15 residues. Per germline, CDR1 LNHDA and CDR2 SQIVND (reference sequence). The trim removed 4 bases at V and 1 base at J, leaving 4 bases unmatched. This CDR3 reads CASSTRTSRTDTQYF. CDR3 bases: TGTGCCAGTAGTACCCGGACTAGCCGCACAGATACGCAGTATTTT.

This clonotype came up many times. The CDR3 sequence: CASSLEKYEQYF. The CDR3 region has the DNA TGTGCCAGCAGCTTAGAAAAGTACGAGCAGTACTTC. This rearrangement joins TRBV7-9 to TRBJ2-7; no clear D gene. This CDR3 is 12 amino acids long. The V and J ends lost 1 base and 4 bases respectively, with 5 bases between them. Germline CDR1 SEHNR, CDR2 FQNEAQ (reference sequence).

The chain recombines TRBV7-9 with TRBJ2-2, with TRBD1 matching over 9 bases. Germline lookup yields CDR1 SEHNR and CDR2 FQNEAQ (reference sequence). The trim removed 6 bases at V and 5 bases at J, leaving 7 bases unmatched. The CDR3 spans 15 residues. Here the CDR3 reads CASRFIQGATGELFF. DNA for the CDR3: TGTGCCAGCAGATTTATACAGGGGGCGACCGGGGAGCTGTTTTTT.

In this sample, this clonotype turned up many times. This chain joins TRBV3-1 and TRBJ2-7, with TRBD2 matching 10 bases. The germline V gene encodes CDR1 LGHDT and CDR2 YNNKEL (reference sequence). V lost 5 bases, J lost 1 base, and 5 bases stayed unmatched. The CDR3 is 15 residues long. CDR3 amino acids: CASSKGTSVSYEQYF. CDR3 sequence (DNA): TGTGCCAGCAGCAAGGGGACTAGCGTTTCCTACGAGCAGTACTTC.

This chain uses TRBV20-1 with TRBJ1-5, with D unresolved. CDR1 is DFQATT and CDR2 is SNEGSKA in the germline V gene (reference sequence). V lost 7 bases and J lost 8, with 15 bases in between. The CDR3 runs 12 residues. CDR3 sequence: CSVRGPQEPQHF. In DNA, the CDR3 is TGCAGTGTGAGAGGACCCCAGGAGCCCCAGCATTTT.

As concerns this clonotype: Since a much larger clone is just one base distant, this may be a read error. This chain connects TRBV5-6 to TRBJ2-1; the D is unclear. Near its end, the DNA agrees better with TRBJ2-7, so the J call may be wrong. The germline V gene encodes CDR1 SGHDT and CDR2 YYEEEE. The CDR3 length is 16 residues. CDR3 DNA: TGTGCCAGCAGCTTGACTCGTAGGCAGACCCGGAGCGAGCAGTACTTC. This encodes CASSLTRRQTRSEQYF.

This chain links TRBV6-6 with TRBJ2-5; tentative D call: TRBD2 (6 bases). The germline V and J ends were trimmed by 2 bases and 0 bases, with 13 bases remaining between them. CDR3 size: 16 residues. Germline values: CDR1 MNHNY, CDR2 SVGAGI (reference sequence). The CDR3 here is CASSYGGTVHQETQYF. In DNA form, the CDR3 reads TGTGCCAGCAGTTACGGCGGGACTGTGCACCAAGAGACCCAGTACTTC.

V gene TRBV2 combines with J gene TRBJ2-5; 7 bases align to TRBD2. The germline gives CDR1 SNHLY, CDR2 FYNNEI. Trimming at V came to 2 bases and at J to 11 bases, leaving 11 bases not matched to a gene. The CDR3 runs 14 residues. This CDR3 reads CASSERVAGNEQYF. For the CDR3, the DNA is TGTGCCAGCAGTGAAAGAGTAGCGGGCAATGAGCAGTACTTC.

This chain uses TRBV27 with TRBJ1-5; possibly TRBD1 for D (5 bases). Germline CDR1 is MNHEY and CDR2 is SMNVEV (reference sequence). Trimming removed 3 bases at V and 5 bases at J, with 14 bases between. CDR3 length: 15 amino acids. The CDR3 loop reads CASSFEGRRDQPQHF. DNA for the CDR3: TGTGCCAGCAGTTTCGAGGGGAGAAGGGATCAGCCCCAGCATTTT.

About this clonotype itself: With a much larger clone just one base away, this may be a read error. The chain couples TRBV14 to TRBJ2-1, with D possibly being TRBD1 (5 bases). The J call may be faulty, since TRBJ2-7 better matches the DNA end. This CDR3 region has 13 residues. The germline CDR1 and CDR2 sequences are SGHDN and FVKESK. DNA of the CDR3: TGTGCCGGCAGCCAAGCTAGAAGGGGCGAGCAGTACTTC. As protein: CAGSQARRGEQYF.

This clonotype has at least ten counts. The chain couples TRBV24-1 to TRBJ2-1; D is possibly TRBD2 (6 bases). V lost 2 bases, J lost 10 bases, and 11 bases lay in between. The CDR3 totals 13 residues. Germline CDR1 is KGHDR and CDR2 is SFDVKD. The CDR3 loop reads CATSDSGTQEQFF. The CDR3 coding sequence is TGTGCCACCAGTGATTCAGGGACTCAAGAGCAGTTCTTC.

The chain employs TRBV7-9 and TRBJ2-5; perhaps TRBD2 as D (6 bases). The V and J ends lost 6 bases and 5 bases respectively, with 22 bases between them. Germline lookup yields CDR1 SEHNR and CDR2 FQNEAQ (reference sequence). This CDR3 is 16 amino acids long. CDR3 DNA sequence: TGTGCCAGCAGTCCTAGTCGGGAGCCAAGGGAGGAGACCCAGTACTTC. The encoded protein is CASSPSREPREETQYF. The full variable domain, rest sourced from reference TRBV7-9 and TRBJ2-5, is DTGVSQNPRHKITKRGQNVTFRCDPISEHNRLYWYRQTLGQGPEFLTYFQNEAQLEKSRLLSDRFSAERPKGSFSTLEIQRTEQGDSAMYLCASSPSREPREETQYFGPGTRLLVL.

A word on this clonotype: Just one base apart from a much larger clone, this may be a read error. The genes are TRBV5-1 and TRBJ2-5; 10 bases align to TRBD1. The CDR3 is made up of 15 amino acids. Germline CDR1 is SGHRS and CDR2 is YFSETQ. For the CDR3, the DNA is TGCGCCAGCGGAAGACAGGGGGCAGCCAAAGAGGCCCAGTACTTC. Translation gives CASGRQGAAKEAQYF.

This clonotype was detected ten times or more. The chain is built from TRBV28 and TRBJ2-3; 7 positions match TRBD2. CDR3 length: 17 residues. The J segment lost 4 bases and the V segment lost 5 bases, leaving 15 bases of the junction unmatched. The germline V gene has CDR1 MDHEN and CDR2 SYDVKM. Written as DNA, the CDR3 is TGTGCCAGCAGTAACACCCCGCGCGGGAGAGGGGCAGATACGCAGTATTTT. This codes for CASSNTPRGRGADTQYF.

This clonotype came up once. This chain joins TRBV30 and TRBJ1-3; D ambiguous. Germline V gene sequence: CDR1 GTSNPN, CDR2 SVGIG (reference sequence). Trimming stripped 1 base from V and 4 bases from J, with 17 bases between. CDR3 length: 16 amino acids. CDR3 loop: CAWSAQSALAGNTIYF. CDR3 DNA sequence: TGTGCCTGGAGTGCACAGTCAGCCCTGGCAGGAAACACCATATATTTT.

The rearrangement joins TRBV9 to TRBJ2-4; 10 bases fit TRBD2. The CDR3 runs to 17 residues. Germline V gene data show CDR1 as SGDLS and CDR2 as YYNGEE. Trimming cost V 0 bases and J 4 bases; bases outside gene matches: 7. The CDR3, as DNA: TGTGCCAGCAGCGTAGAGGGTAGCGGGGGGTTGAAAAACATTCAGTACTTC. Translating it yields CASSVEGSGGLKNIQYF.

This clonotype has more than one count but fewer than ten. This sequence joins TRBV5-1 and TRBJ1-1, with D perhaps TRBD1 (5 bases). The CDR3 spans 14 residues. V dropped 0 bases and J dropped 6 bases, with 12 bases sitting between them. Germline V gives CDR1 SGHRS, CDR2 YFSETQ. CDR3 bases: TGCGCCAGCAGCTTGGACAGGATGGGCCCTGAAGCTTTCTTT. The encoded protein is CASSLDRMGPEAFF.

The V gene is TRBV6-6, the J gene TRBJ1-1, with 7 nucleotides matching TRBD1. From germline, CDR1 is MNHNY and CDR2 SVGAGI (reference sequence). The CDR3 consists of 14 residues. The CDR3 region is CGSGVRTGDTEAFF. The CDR3 bases are TGTGGCTCTGGGGTACGAACAGGGGACACTGAAGCTTTCTTT.